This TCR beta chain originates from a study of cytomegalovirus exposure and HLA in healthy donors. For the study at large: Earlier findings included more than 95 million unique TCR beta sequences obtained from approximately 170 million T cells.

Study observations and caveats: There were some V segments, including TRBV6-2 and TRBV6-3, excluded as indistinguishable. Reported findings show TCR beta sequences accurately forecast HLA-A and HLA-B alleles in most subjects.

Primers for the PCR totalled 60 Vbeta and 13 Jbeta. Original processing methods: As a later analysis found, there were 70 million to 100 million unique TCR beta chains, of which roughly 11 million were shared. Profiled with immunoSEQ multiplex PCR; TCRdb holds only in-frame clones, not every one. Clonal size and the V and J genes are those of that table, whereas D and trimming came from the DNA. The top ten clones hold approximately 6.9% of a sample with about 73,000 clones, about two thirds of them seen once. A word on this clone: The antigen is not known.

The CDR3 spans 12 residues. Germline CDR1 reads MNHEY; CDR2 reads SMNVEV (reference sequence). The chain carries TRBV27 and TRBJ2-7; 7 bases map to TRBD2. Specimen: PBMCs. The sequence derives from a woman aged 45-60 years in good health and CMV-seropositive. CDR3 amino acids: CVTDGGTVEQYV. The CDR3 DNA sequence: TGTGTCACGGACGGGGGGACCGTCGAGCAGTACGTC.